These 15 T cell receptor beta chains came from one sample sequenced in a study of response to subunit inactivated influenza vaccine. Via MiXCR, TCRdb re-called the RT-PCR reads, giving one row per CDR3 protein. The sample holds about 530,000 distinct CDR3 sequences, over 10% seen once. The source was PBMCs from blood, collected about 40 days after vaccination. Every receptor here comes from a man aged 45-65 years who received an inactivated influenza vaccine.

The chain is built from TRBV18 and TRBJ2-5; a weak D match, TRBD1 (6 bases). V lost 2 bases to trimming and J lost 5 bases, with 12 bases between them. Per the germline V gene, CDR1 is KGHSH and CDR2 is LQKENI. The CDR3 consists of 14 residues. CDR3 in amino acids: CASSPRGIHETQYF. CDR3 in DNA: TGTGCCAGCTCACCAAGGGGGATTCACGAGACCCAGTACTTC.

This clonotype was seen only a few times. V usage is TRBV7-9 and J usage is TRBJ2-1; TRBD2 matches at 11 bases. V was pared by 2 bases and J by 16 bases, with 13 bases of the junction left unmatched. Germline V lookup: CDR1 SEHNR, CDR2 FQNEAQ (reference sequence). This CDR3 contains 15 residues. The CDR3 is CASSLSYDILAGAFF. CDR3 in DNA: TGTGCCAGCAGCTTAAGTTACGATATACTAGCGGGGGCCTTCTTC.

V and J are TRBV10-3 and TRBJ2-3; TRBD1 matches 7 bases. The trim removed 4 bases at V and 2 bases at J, leaving 12 bases unmatched. The CDR3 has 17 amino acids. CDR1 is ENHRY, CDR2 SYGVKD, per germline. The DNA of the CDR3 is TGTGCCATCAGTGGAAAACAGGGGAATGTCGACACAGATACGCAGTATTTT. Translated: CAISGKQGNVDTDTQYF.

The J gene is TRBJ1-6, the V gene TRBV10-3; 12 bases match TRBD1. There are 15 residues in the CDR3. Germline assignment: CDR1 ENHRY and CDR2 SYGVKD. The ends lost 6 bases at V and 6 bases at J; junction bases unmatched: 3. The CDR3 protein is CAIRGDRGRNSPLHF. For the CDR3, the DNA is TGTGCCATCAGGGGGGACAGGGGGCGTAATTCACCCCTCCACTTT.

Worth noting for this clonotype: A read error may explain this, as a much larger clone is one base away. This sequence joins TRBV12-3 or TRBV12-4 and TRBJ2-4; 8 nucleotides align to TRBD2. The end of the DNA is better explained by TRBJ2-1, so the J call may be wrong. The CDR3 has 16 residues. CDR3 coding DNA: TGTGCCAGCAGTCCGTGGGACACTAGCGGCAAAAACATTCAGTTCTTC. Its translation: CASSPWDTSGKNIQFF.

This clonotype was seen more than once but under ten times. J is TRBJ2-1 and V is TRBV20-1; TRBD1 agrees at 7 bases. CDR3 length: 14 amino acids. The ends lost 1 base at V and 11 bases at J; junction bases unmatched: 11. Germline CDR1 DFQATT, CDR2 SNEGSKA (reference sequence). This chain's CDR3 is CSARGQRNRGKQFF. Written as DNA, the CDR3 is TGCAGTGCTAGAGGTCAAAGGAACAGGGGTAAGCAGTTCTTC.

The gene calls are TRBV12-3 or TRBV12-4 and TRBJ2-3; TRBD2 aligns across 9 bases. After removal of 4 bases from V and 2 bases from J, the junction contained 4 bases not matched to a gene. This CDR3 region has 15 residues. Here the CDR3 DNA reads TGTGCCAGCAGTTCGACTAGCGGACTCACAGATACGCAGTATTTT. Amino acid sequence: CASSSTSGLTDTQYF.

This chain uses TRBV5-1 with TRBJ2-7, with D maybe TRBD1 (5 bases). The V end was cut by 0 bases, the J end by 4 bases, with 14 bases between. Germline CDR1 is SGHRS and CDR2 is YFSETQ. This CDR3 has 15 amino acids. The CDR3, as DNA: TGCGCCAGCAGCTTGGTGCCAGGGAACTCTTACGAGCAGTACTTC. Residues: CASSLVPGNSYEQYF.

A few counts support this clonotype. The V call is TRBV20-1, the J call TRBJ2-7, with 7 bases that match TRBD2. Trimming cost V 5 bases and J 2 bases; bases outside gene matches: 9. Germline V CDR1 and CDR2: DFQATT, SNEGSKA (reference sequence). The CDR3 consists of 14 residues. The CDR3 DNA sequence: TGCAGTGCTCCCCAGCGGGATGGCACCTACGAGCAGTACTTC. Translated, it gives CSAPQRDGTYEQYF.

V is TRBV5-1 and J is TRBJ2-7, with 7 bases aligning to TRBD1. Germline CDR1 reads SGHRS; CDR2 reads YFSETQ. Unmatched junction bases numbered 12, after V lost 4 bases and J lost 2 bases. There are 16 residues in the CDR3. CDR3 nucleotide sequence: TGCGCCAGCAGCGGACAGACGAGGGGGACAGCCTACGAGCAGTACTTC. The encoded protein is CASSGQTRGTAYEQYF.

This clonotype was counted ten times or more. The chain recombines TRBV25-1 with TRBJ1-1; the D is unclear. Germline V lookup: CDR1 MGHDK, CDR2 SYGVNS. Trimming removed 4 bases from V and 1 base from J, with 4 bases in between. The CDR3 is 12 residues long. Written as DNA, the CDR3 is TGTGCCAGCAGTGGGGGGAACACTGAAGCTTTCTTT. Protein: CASSGGNTEAFF.

This clonotype was seen a handful of times. CDR3 sequence: CASRTLGGRTYEQYF. CDR3 DNA sequence: TGTGCCAGCAGAACCCTCGGGGGGCGAACCTACGAGCAGTACTTC. The rearrangement joins TRBV6-1 to TRBJ2-7; D may be TRBD2 (7 bases). CDR1 and CDR2 (germline): MNHNS, SASEGT. V was clipped by 6 bases and J by 2 bases, with 17 bases between them. This CDR3 region has 15 residues.

In this sample, this clonotype turned up a few times. The chain combines TRBV12-3 or TRBV12-4 with TRBJ2-7; D is unclear. The V end lost 1 base, the J end lost 1 base, and 11 bases lay between the germline ends. This CDR3 has 15 residues. Here the CDR3 DNA reads TGTGCCAGCAGTTTAGAGTTGGGCAGGTCCTACGAGCAGTACTTC. This sequence encodes CASSLELGRSYEQYF.

V gene TRBV6-2 or TRBV6-3 combines with J gene TRBJ2-3, with TRBD1 identical over 7 bases. CDR1 MNHEY and CDR2 SVGEGT come from the germline V gene. V gave up 3 bases and J gave up 4 bases; unmatched junction bases: 16. The length of the CDR3 is 18 residues. CDR3 amino acids: CASSYKGQLGKEADTQYF. DNA of the CDR3: TGTGCCAGCAGTTATAAGGGACAGCTTGGAAAAGAGGCAGATACGCAGTATTTT.

This clonotype was picked up a small number of times. The CDR3 nucleotides read TGTGCCAGCACGCGGGATTACTATGGCTACACCTTC. This gives the protein CASTRDYYGYTF. The chain employs TRBV6-1 and TRBJ1-2, with D unclear. The CDR3 covers 12 residues. Trimming pared 7 bases from V and 3 bases from J, leaving 9 bases between. Germline V gene lookup returns CDR1 MNHNS and CDR2 SASEGT.